These T cell receptor beta chains were read from a single sample in a study of blood T cells in healthy people across ages. TCRdb analysed the 5' RACE reads with MiXCR anew, one entry per CDR3 protein. The repertoire holds 1.2 million to 1.5 million distinct CDR3 sequences, with 59% as singletons. Sequencing was done on a sample of blood. The receptors shown here come from a man younger than 35 in good health. The CDR3 runs from the conserved cysteine through the conserved F or W. A D gene is named only where the DNA matches it firmly. A row's size may be missing; if present it is once, few, many or a size class.

NA	TRBV7-9	TRBJ2-7	NA	TGTGCCAGCAGCTCACCTCTAGCGCGGTACGAGCAGTACTTC	CASSSPLARYEQYF
NA	TRBV15	TRBJ1-4	NA	TGTGCCACCAGCACCCCGACCGCGGCAACTAATGAAAAACTGTTTTTT	CATSTPTAATNEKLFF
NA	TRBV25-1	TRBJ2-7	NA	TGTGCCAGCACCATAGAAGGCTCCTACGAGCAGTACTTC	CASTIEGSYEQYF
NA	TRBV12-3/TRBV12-4	TRBJ2-7	NA	TGTGCCAGCAGTTTATTACTAACCCCCCTCTACGAGCAGTACTTC	CASSLLLTPLYEQYF
NA	TRBV29-1	TRBJ2-3	NA	TGCAGCTCGGGGTCAGGGAATACGCGGTATTTT	CSSGSGNTRYF
TRBD2	TRBV28	TRBJ2-3	NA	TGTGCCAGCACCCTCGGGGGGTTCACAGATACGCAGTATTTT	CASTLGGFTDTQYF
NA	TRBV3-1	TRBJ2-1	NA	TGTGCCAGCAGCCACCGGACGTGGACTCCTATCGGGCAGTTCTTC	CASSHRTWTPIGQFF
NA	TRBV5-1	TRBJ2-7	many	TGCGCCAGCAGCTTGGACGCAGGGAGGTCCTACGAGCAGTACTTC	CASSLDAGRSYEQYF
NA	TRBV29-1	TRBJ2-7	NA	TGCAGCGCCGCGGACAGCCAATCCTACGAGCAGTACTTC	CSAADSQSYEQYF
NA	TRBV18	TRBJ2-7	once	TGTGCCAGCTCTCCAGAGGACAGCTCCTACGAGCAGTACTTC	CASSPEDSSYEQYF
TRBD2	TRBV4-2	TRBJ2-3	NA	TGTGCCAGCAGCCAAGAAGCTAGCGGGGGAACCACAGATACGCAGTATTTT	CASSQEASGGTTDTQYF
TRBD2	TRBV28	TRBJ2-3	few	TGTGCCAGCAGTCCGTGGGGGGGAAGCACAGATACGCAGTATTTT	CASSPWGGSTDTQYF
NA	TRBV20-1	TRBJ2-5	NA	TGCAGTGCTAGAGAGTACAATGAGCAGTACTTC	CSAREYNEQYF
NA	TRBV9	TRBJ2-1	NA	TGTGCCAGCAGCGTATTAAGCGAGTTGGAGCAGTTCTTC	CASSVLSELEQFF
TRBD1	TRBV29-1	TRBJ2-7	NA	TGCAGCACATCGACAGGGGACCCCTACGAGCAGTACTTC	CSTSTGDPYEQYF
NA	TRBV5-1	TRBJ1-2	few	TGCGCCAGCAGCGAAGCACAGGCGTACTATGGCTACACCTTC	CASSEAQAYYGYTF
NA	TRBV14	TRBJ2-1	NA	TGTGCCAGCAGCCGGGGAGAGAACGGGGTGGTCTACAATGAGCAGTTCTTC	CASSRGENGVVYNEQFF
NA	TRBV5-6	TRBJ2-1	few	TGTGCCAGCAGCCTAAGCGACAGATACAATGAGCAGTTCTTC	CASSLSDRYNEQFF
NA	TRBV5-6	TRBJ2-5	NA	TGTGCCAGCAGCTCAGGAAGTAGCGGAGAGACCCAGTACTTC	CASSSGSSGETQYF
NA	TRBV9	TRBJ2-1	NA	TGTGCCAGCAGCGTAGCTACTTCCCACCGGAATGAGCAGTTCTTC	CASSVATSHRNEQFF
NA	TRBV4-1	TRBJ2-5	few	TGCGCCAGCAGCCAAGGGACTACCCAGTACTTC	CASSQGTTQYF
NA	TRBV5-1	TRBJ2-7	NA	TGCGCCAGCAGCTTGGCCCTGGAGCTCTACGAGCAGTACTTC	CASSLALELYEQYF
NA	TRBV14	TRBJ1-2	NA	TGTGCCAGCAGCCAAGATCCTTTCAGGGAAAGCGGCTACACCTTC	CASSQDPFRESGYTF
TRBD2	TRBV6-2/TRBV6-3	TRBJ2-1	NA	TGTGCCAGCAGTTACTTAGGCGGGGGGGGGAGGAATGAGCAGTTCTTC	CASSYLGGGGRNEQFF
TRBD1	TRBV18	TRBJ2-3	NA	TGTGCCAGCTCACCTACCATTGGGACAGCTCACACAGATACGCAGTATTTT	CASSPTIGTAHTDTQYF
NA	TRBV5-1	TRBJ2-6	NA	TGCGCCAGCAGCTTGGCCCAGGGGAGAGGGGCCAACGTCCTGACTTTC	CASSLAQGRGANVLTF
NA	TRBV2	TRBJ1-2	NA	TGTGCCAGCAGTGAAGGAGGGGCGGGGATTGGTGGCTACACCTTC	CASSEGGAGIGGYTF
NA	TRBV4-1	TRBJ2-3	NA	TGCGCCAGCGGCCAAGACTTAGCGGTCAGTAACACAGATACGCAGTATTTT	CASGQDLAVSNTDTQYF
NA	TRBV6-2/TRBV6-3	TRBJ2-3	few	TGTGCCAGCAATACGGGGGATACGCAGTATTTT	CASNTGDTQYF
TRBD2	TRBV4-2	TRBJ2-7	NA	TGTGCCAGCAGCCAAGGGACTAGATCGGGTAACGAGCAGTACTTC	CASSQGTRSGNEQYF
TRBD1	TRBV4-1	TRBJ2-7	few	TGCGCCAGCAGCCAAGATAGACAGGGTAGGGGCGAGCAGTACTTC	CASSQDRQGRGEQYF
TRBD1	TRBV5-6	TRBJ1-2	NA	TGTGCCAGCAGCTGGGGGACAGGGAATGGCTACACCTTC	CASSWGTGNGYTF
TRBD1	TRBV12-5	TRBJ1-5	NA	TGTGCTAGTGGGTTGGTGGCAGGGGGCATGGGCAATCAGCCCCAGCATTTT	CASGLVAGGMGNQPQHF
NA	TRBV28	TRBJ2-6	NA	TGTGCCAGCAGCTCCACCACTTGGGCCAACGTCCTGACTTTC	CASSSTTWANVLTF
NA	TRBV12-3/TRBV12-4	TRBJ2-5	few	TGTGCCAGCAGTCAGGGACCGACCCAGTACTTC	CASSQGPTQYF
NA	TRBV7-2	TRBJ1-5	NA	TGTGCCAGCAGCTTCGGCAGGCTTCAGCCCCAGCATTTT	CASSFGRLQPQHF
NA	TRBV24-1	TRBJ1-2	few	TGTGCCACCAGTGATCTTTCAAAGGGACGGTGGGCTAACTATGGCTACACCTTC	CATSDLSKGRWANYGYTF
NA	TRBV7-8	TRBJ1-2	few	TGTGCCAGCAGGGACCAACCATTGGCGGGCTATGGCTACACCTTC	CASRDQPLAGYGYTF
TRBD2	TRBV12-3/TRBV12-4	TRBJ2-4	NA	TGTGCCAGCAGTTTATTACTAGCGGGCTCCCCCAAAAACATTCAGTACTTC	CASSLLLAGSPKNIQYF
NA	TRBV29-1	TRBJ2-3	few	TGCAGCGTTGATGGAAGGGGCAGGACAGATACGCAGTATTTT	CSVDGRGRTDTQYF
NA	TRBV11-2	TRBJ2-7	NA	TGTGCCAGCAGCTCTATTGGCCTCACCTCCTACGAGCAGTACTTC	CASSSIGLTSYEQYF
NA	TRBV11-2	TRBJ1-4	NA	TGTGCCAGCAGCCTCACCATACAGGGCGGTAATGAAAAACTGTTTTTT	CASSLTIQGGNEKLFF
NA	TRBV6-5	TRBJ2-7	many	TGTGCCAGCAGCTTAGGACCCCCCTACGAGCAGTACTTC	CASSLGPPYEQYF
TRBD1	TRBV27	TRBJ1-2	few	TGTGCCAGCAGTCACTTACAGGGGGCGCGGGATGGCTACACCTTC	CASSHLQGARDGYTF
NA	TRBV29-1	TRBJ2-1	few	TGCAGCGTTGAGTGGAAGGGGGGTTGGGGTGAGCAGTTCTTC	CSVEWKGGWGEQFF
NA	TRBV4-3	TRBJ2-7	few	TGCGCCAGCAGCCAAGATGCAGACAGGTTCTCCTACGAGCAGTACTTC	CASSQDADRFSYEQYF
TRBD2	TRBV20-1	TRBJ2-7	NA	TGCAGTGCTCACCCCCTGGGACTAGCGGGTTACGAGCAGTACTTC	CSAHPLGLAGYEQYF
NA	TRBV11-2	TRBJ2-7	NA	TGTGCCAGCAGCTTAGGACAGGCCGCGGGCGAGCAGTACTTC	CASSLGQAAGEQYF
TRBD1	TRBV9	TRBJ2-3	NA	TGTGCCAGTGAGGGACAGATCACAGATACGCAGTATTTT	CASEGQITDTQYF
NA	TRBV5-6	TRBJ2-5	few	TGTGCCAGCAGCTTGGCGAGCGTCCAACAAGAGACCCAGTACTTC	CASSLASVQQETQYF
TRBD1	TRBV6-1	TRBJ2-7	NA	TGTGCCAGCCCGGACAGGTCATACTACGAGCAGTACTTC	CASPDRSYYEQYF
NA	TRBV12-3/TRBV12-4	TRBJ1-2	few	TGTGCCAGCAGTTCCGTGGCCCGCTATGGCTACACCTTC	CASSSVARYGYTF
TRBD1	TRBV4-1	TRBJ1-1	NA	TGCGCCAGCAGCCCGGGACAGGGCTCGATTCGTGAAGCTTTCTTT	CASSPGQGSIREAFF
NA	TRBV6-1	TRBJ1-5	NA	TGTGCCAGCAGTTATTACAGCCTCAATCAGCCCCAGCATTTT	CASSYYSLNQPQHF
TRBD1	TRBV6-4	TRBJ2-1	few	TGTGCCAGCAGTAGGGGACAGGGGCAGGATGAGCAGTTCTTC	CASSRGQGQDEQFF
TRBD1	TRBV6-2/TRBV6-3	TRBJ2-7	NA	TGTGCCAGCAGTCCCCGGCAGGGGGCTGGTGACGAGCAGTACTTC	CASSPRQGAGDEQYF
TRBD1	TRBV20-1	TRBJ1-2	NA	TGCAGTGCTAGACGTCCGACAGGGTTTACCTATGGCTACACCTTC	CSARRPTGFTYGYTF
NA	TRBV25-1	TRBJ2-3	NA	TGTGCCAGCAGAGGGGACTTCGCAACAGATACGCAGTATTTT	CASRGDFATDTQYF
NA	TRBV5-6	TRBJ2-1	NA	TGTGCCAGCAGCTTCTCGCGGGGTGGCTGGCCTTCCTACAATGAGCAGTTCTTC	CASSFSRGGWPSYNEQFF
NA	TRBV5-1	TRBJ2-1	NA	TGCGCCAGCAGCTTGGAGGGACCCCACAATGAGCAGTTCTTC	CASSLEGPHNEQFF